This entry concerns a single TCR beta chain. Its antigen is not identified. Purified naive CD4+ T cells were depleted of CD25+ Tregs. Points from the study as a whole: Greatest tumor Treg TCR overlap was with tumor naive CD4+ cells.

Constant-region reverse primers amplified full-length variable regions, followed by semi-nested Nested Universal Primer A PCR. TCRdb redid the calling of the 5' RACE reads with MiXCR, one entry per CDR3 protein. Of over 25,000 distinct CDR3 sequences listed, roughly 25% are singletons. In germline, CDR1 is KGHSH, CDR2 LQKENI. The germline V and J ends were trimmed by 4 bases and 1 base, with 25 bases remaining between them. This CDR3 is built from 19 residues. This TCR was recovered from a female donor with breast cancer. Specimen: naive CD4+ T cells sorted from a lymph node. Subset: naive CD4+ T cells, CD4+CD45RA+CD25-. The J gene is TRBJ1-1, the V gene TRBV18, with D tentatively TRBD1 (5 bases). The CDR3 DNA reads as TGTGCCAGCTCACTTCGTCGGGACCCAGGGTATAGGGAGAACACTGAAGCTTTCTTT. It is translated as CASSLRRDPGYRENTEAFF.